A selection of T cell receptor beta chains follows, all from one sample in a study of CD4+ T cells in melanoma. Measured with immunoSEQ multiplex PCR; TCRdb has only the in-frame clones, and not every one. Of 90,000 to 130,000 clones listed, 92% are singletons. The sequenced material came from peripheral blood. These receptors were obtained from a human donor with melanoma. CDR3s include the opening cysteine and the closing phenylalanine or tryptophan. D genes are given only for firm matches. Where a row states a size, it is once, few, many or the class of an expanded clone; other rows omit it.

d_gene	len	v_gene	j_gene	abundance	CDR3nt	CDR3aa
TRBD2	16	TRBV6-6	TRBJ2-3	.	TGTGCCAGCAGGAAAGGACTAGCGGGGAGCACAGATACGCAGTATTTT	CASRKGLAGSTDTQYF
TRBD1	15	TRBV28	TRBJ2-7	medium-sized	TGTGCCAGCAACGGACCGACCGGGACAGCCTACGAGCAGTACTTC	CASNGPTGTAYEQYF
.	15	TRBV28	TRBJ1-6	once	TGTGCCAGCAGTTTTGGGGTGGGGAGGGGTTCACCCCTCCACTTT	CASSFGVGRGSPLHF
TRBD2	21	TRBV4-3	TRBJ2-5	.	TGCGCCAGCAGCCAAGAGGGTGTGGTGGGACTAGCGGGAGGGATCCAAGAGACCCAGTACTTC	CASSQEGVVGLAGGIQETQYF
.	13	TRBV7-3	TRBJ2-7	once	TGTGCCAGCAGCCGCGGGGTTATGGACGAGCAGTACTTC	CASSRGVMDEQYF
.	14	TRBV11-1	TRBJ2-7	.	TGTGCCAGCAGCTTAACACAGGACTTCTACGAGCAGTACTTC	CASSLTQDFYEQYF
TRBD2	17	TRBV5-1	TRBJ2-3	.	TGCGCCAGCAGCTTGCCGGGACTAGCGGCCGGGGCAGATACGCAGTATTTT	CASSLPGLAAGADTQYF
.	14	TRBV7-2	TRBJ1-5	.	TGTGCCAGCAGCACCGGGACCCTAGGACAGCCCCAGCATTTT	CASSTGTLGQPQHF
.	19	TRBV9	TRBJ1-6	.	TGTGCCAGCAGTGCCGGCGGAGGTTGGGCTGAGGTTTATAATTCACCCCTCCACTTT	CASSAGGGWAEVYNSPLHF
.	15	TRBV7-2	TRBJ1-5	.	TGTGCCAGCAGCTCTCGATATGCTAGCAATCAGCCCCAGCATTTT	CASSSRYASNQPQHF
.	13	TRBV9	TRBJ2-5	.	TGTGCCAGCAGCGTAGCTTCAGCAGAGACCCAGTACTTC	CASSVASAETQYF
.	17	TRBV28	TRBJ1-5	once	TGTGCCAGCAGAGGAAGTGCCTTTAACGGGGGCAATCAGCCCCAGCATTTT	CASRGSAFNGGNQPQHF
.	16	TRBV28	TRBJ2-3	.	TGTGCCAGCAGTTTAATCGCGGGGAGCGGCACAGATACGCAGTATTTT	CASSLIAGSGTDTQYF
TRBD1	16	TRBV2	TRBJ2-5	.	TGTGCCAGCACGGGGTGGGGGCAGGGGGCGCGGGAGACCCAGTACTTC	CASTGWGQGARETQYF
.	15	TRBV7-2	TRBJ1-6	.	TGTGCCAGCAGCTTAATTTTTGGGGTTAATTCACCCCTCCACTTT	CASSLIFGVNSPLHF
.	13	TRBV11-2	TRBJ2-3	.	TGTGCCAGCAGCTTAGTTCGACTGGATACGCAGTATTTT	CASSLVRLDTQYF
TRBD1	14	TRBV5-1	TRBJ2-1	.	TGCGCCAGCAGCCAGACAGGGGGCAAGAATGAGCAGTTCTTC	CASSQTGGKNEQFF
.	13	TRBV7-9	TRBJ1-3	.	TGTGCCAGCAGCTGGGGAGCTGGAAACACCATATATTTT	CASSWGAGNTIYF
TRBD2	15	TRBV7-3	TRBJ2-2	.	TGTGCCAGCAGCTCTAGCGGGGGGGCCACCGGGGAGCTGTTTTTT	CASSSSGGATGELFF
.	14	TRBV5-1	TRBJ2-1	once	TGCGCCAGCAGCTTGAATGGGGTCTACAATGAGCAGTTCTTC	CASSLNGVYNEQFF
TRBD2	14	TRBV7-2	TRBJ2-1	few	TGTGCCAGCAACCTAGCGGGAGGGCCGGGTGGGCAGTTCTTC	CASNLAGGPGGQFF
TRBD1	17	TRBV28	TRBJ1-1	.	TGTGCCAGCAGTTTAGGTGGACAGGCATCCTCCGACACTGAAGCTTTCTTT	CASSLGGQASSDTEAFF
.	14	TRBV10-3	TRBJ2-5	.	TGTGCCATCAGTGGGGGGCGGGTAGGAGAGACCCAGTACTTC	CAISGGRVGETQYF
TRBD1	17	TRBV4-1	TRBJ2-7	.	TGCGCCAGCAGCCTTAAAAGAGGGGACAGGGTCTCCTACGAGCAGTACTTC	CASSLKRGDRVSYEQYF
.	13	TRBV7-3	TRBJ2-2	.	TGTGCCAGCAGCTTAAGCAACACCGGGGAGCTGTTTTTT	CASSLSNTGELFF
.	15	TRBV5-8	TRBJ1-5	few	TGTGCCAGCAGCTTGGGACGGATTAGCAATCAGCCCCAGCATTTT	CASSLGRISNQPQHF
TRBD1	13	TRBV5-1	TRBJ1-6	.	TGCGCCAGCACGCGGGACAGTAATTCACCCCTCCACTTT	CASTRDSNSPLHF
.	12	TRBV5-6	TRBJ1-1	.	TGTGCCAGCAGCTCCCCGCGGACAGAAGCTTTCTTT	CASSSPRTEAFF
.	13	TRBV29-1	TRBJ2-1	.	TGCAGCGTCCCAGACTCCCCCTACAATGAGCAGTTCTTC	CSVPDSPYNEQFF
.	15	TRBV28	TRBJ2-5	.	TGTGCCAGCAGTCCAACCCAGGGGTCCGTAGAGACCCAGTACTTC	CASSPTQGSVETQYF
.	12	TRBV9	TRBJ2-2	.	TGTGCCAGCAGTCCCAACACCGGGGAGCTGTTTTTT	CASSPNTGELFF
.	15	TRBV28	TRBJ1-3	.	TGTGCCAGCAGCATACAGGGAATCTCTGGAAACACCATATATTTT	CASSIQGISGNTIYF
.	16	TRBV7-6	TRBJ2-1	.	TGTGCCAGCAGCTTATACGCGGGAACTACTTACAATGAGCAGTTCTTC	CASSLYAGTTYNEQFF
.	14	TRBV7-2	TRBJ2-3	.	TGTGCCAGCAGCTTAGGGCGCAACACAGATACGCAGTATTTT	CASSLGRNTDTQYF
.	16	TRBV9	TRBJ1-2	.	TGTGCCAGCAGCGTTGATTTGGGCAGGGCGCCATATGGCTACACCTTC	CASSVDLGRAPYGYTF
TRBD2	15	TRBV29-1	TRBJ2-5	.	TGCAGCGTTGAAGAACTACTAGCGGGGCCAGCGGCCCAGTACTTC	CSVEELLAGPAAQYF